This T cell receptor (beta chain) was obtained from a study of T cells in Graves' hyperthyroidism and ophthalmopathy. Amplified regions were TCR beta CDR3 sequences from RNA transcripts. In the first-round RT-PCR of the TCR CDR3, the HTBI primer set was used. From the multiplex PCR reads, TCRdb called clonotypes with MiXCR, one entry per CDR3 protein. The data contain 560,000 or so distinct CDR3 sequences, approximately 20% of them singletons. Whole-study results and caveats: For ophthalmopathy, model prediction preceded onset by a median approximately 6 months.

In this sample, this clonotype turned up many times. Its antigen is not known. Individuals with ophthalmopathy presented a Clinical Activity Score of at least 3, a NOSPECS grade of at least 4 and a duration under 3 months. This CDR3 is 13 amino acids long. V shed 4 bases and J shed 6 bases, with 10 bases lying between them. The germline CDR1 and CDR2 sequences are SGHTA and FQGTGA. The chain uses TRBV7-3 and TRBJ2-1; D is possibly TRBD2 (6 bases). This clonotype was obtained from a man between 40 and 49 years old with Graves' ophthalmopathy. The sample comprised blood. CDR3 loop: CASSSGTFNEQFF. The CDR3 DNA reads TGTGCCAGCAGCTCCGGGACTTTCAATGAGCAGTTCTTC. The full variable domain, with the rest looked up from reference TRBV7-3 and TRBJ2-1, is GAGVSQTPSNKVTEKGKYVELRCDPISGHTALYWYRQSLGQGPEFLIYFQGTGAADDSGLPNDRFFAVRPEGSVSTLKIQRTERGDSAVYLCASSSGTFNEQFFGPGTRLTVL.